This T cell receptor beta chain appears in the sequencing data of a study of blood T cell repertoires in COVID-19 (TCRdb year 2020). For the wider study: Samples from collaborators originated in the United States, Italy and Spain and spanned both the acute and convalescent phases of COVID-19. The samples were drawn from two sources: the first 160 participants of the ongoing ImmuneRACE study, and 1,200 or so subjects contributed by 6 global collaborators. HLA class I and class II types, where available, came from metadata supplied by the sample provider rather than from assay-based typing. The prospective study material was composed of cDNA or gDNA derived from T cells, B-cell-depleted T cells, or PBMCs. A freely available public database, intended as a resource for researchers studying the immune response to SARS-CoV-2, is where the repertoires were released. The dataset comprised deeply sampled blood TCRbeta repertoires from subjects exposed to, actively infected with, or recovered from COVID-19. Sample metadata almost always included a de-identified subject ID, COVID-19 status, age in years and sex. The paper's findings and limits, for the study overall: Clinical and demographic metadata were provided uncurated, with the amount varying by source and participant.

Cut back by 5 bases and 4 bases, the V and J ends lie 9 bases apart. According to the germline V gene, CDR1 reads MNHEY and CDR2 reads SVGAGI. Reading from cysteine to phenylalanine, the CDR3 counts 13 amino acids. The kept DNA is CDR3 alone, 39 bases in frame from the first base. Collaborating institutions collected whole blood in K2EDTA tubes following their own protocols. Collaborator samples were shipped for TCRbeta analysis as frozen whole blood, isolated PBMCs, or DNA extracted from either sample type. The immunoSEQ Assay, a bias-controlled multiplex PCR, was used to amplify TCRbeta CDR3 regions from genomic DNA. Regarding the original processing steps: Nucleated cell counts per sample were estimated from amplification of reference gene primers within the assay. Sequence reads were collapsed and filtered to measure the absolute abundance of every unique TCRbeta CDR3 rearrangement. For each sample, productive Simpson clonality was calculated as the square root of Simpson's diversity index over productive rearrangements. Here the immuneACCESS table is served through TCRdb, limited to in-frame sequences with V and J called. Missing clones are a known gap in these copies; in checked studies unresolved V genes cover under half, and the rest lacks a known reason. V and J calls and clone size come straight from that table; D and trimming were deduced from the DNA. The sample table shows under 200,000 clones, and around 83% are seen once. About 6% of the sample rests with the top ten.

As to this clone: Its antigen is still unknown. Qualities for individual bases were not recorded, and no much larger clone is one base off.

The sample consisted of peripheral blood. The sequence came from a woman in her forties with acute or convalescent COVID-19. This receptor chain uses TRBV6-5 and TRBJ2-1; the D gene is perhaps TRBD2, from 5 matching bases. The DNA reads as follows: TGTGCCAGCAGTCCCCGGGGATACAATGAGCAGTTCTTC. The encoded protein is CASSPRGYNEQFF.